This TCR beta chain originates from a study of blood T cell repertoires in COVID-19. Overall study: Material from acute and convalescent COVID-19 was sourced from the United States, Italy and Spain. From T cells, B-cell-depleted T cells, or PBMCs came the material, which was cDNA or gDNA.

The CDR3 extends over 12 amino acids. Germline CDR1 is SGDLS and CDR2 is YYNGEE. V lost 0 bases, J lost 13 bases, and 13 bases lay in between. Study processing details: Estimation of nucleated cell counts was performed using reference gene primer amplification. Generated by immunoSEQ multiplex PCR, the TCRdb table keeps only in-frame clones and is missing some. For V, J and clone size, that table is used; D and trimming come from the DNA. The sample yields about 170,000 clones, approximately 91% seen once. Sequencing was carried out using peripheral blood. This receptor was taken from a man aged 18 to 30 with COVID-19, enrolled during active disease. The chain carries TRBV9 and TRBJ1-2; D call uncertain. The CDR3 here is CASSVDLVGPTF. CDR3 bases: TGTGCCAGCAGCGTAGATCTGGTGGGCCCCACCTTC.